The sequence of this T cell receptor beta chain was determined in a study of CD8 T cells in Susac syndrome. The authors reverse transcribed roughly 0.45 to 1 ug RNA with random hexamers. An immunoSEQ multiplex PCR amplified TCR beta CDR3 over 54 Vbeta and 13 Jbeta. TCRdb re-called the immunoSEQ multiplex PCR reads through MiXCR, storing one row per CDR3 protein. Of 200,000 to 250,000 distinct CDR3 sequences in the sample, 93% are singletons; the top ten hold 0.055% to 0.075%. From blood CD8+ and CD4+ T cells, TCR beta sequences were generated. Negative isolation yielded CD8+ and CD4+ T cells; FACS enriched TEMRA cells. The source material was CD4+ T cells from PBMCs. The source is a human donor with multiple sclerosis.

The CDR3 bases are TGCAGTGCTACGGACGGCTACAATGAGCAGTTCTTC. Amino acid sequence: CSATDGYNEQFF. The gene calls are TRBV20-1 and TRBJ2-1; no definite D call. V was clipped by 4 bases and J by 3 bases, with 7 bases between them. The CDR3 length is 12 residues. CDR1 and CDR2 (germline): DFQATT, SNEGSKA (reference sequence).